This T cell receptor (beta chain) was sequenced in a study of T cells after posttransplantation cyclophosphamide. The ends lost 6 bases at V and 6 bases at J; junction bases unmatched: 8. The CDR3 is 14 amino acids. The germline V gene has CDR1 MNHEY and CDR2 SVGAGI. Overall study findings and caveats: Donor-recipient repertoire similarity was low at 1-2 months, rising over year one. Recipient CMV seropositivity and CMV reactivation strongly tracked TRB clonality. Skin or GI-infiltrating T cells shared few TRB sequences with blood.

A marrow graft followed busulfan-fludarabine conditioning, with cyclophosphamide on days +3 and +4. In regard to this clone: Its target is unknown.

Data came from immunoSEQ multiplex PCR; TCRdb stores just in-frame clones and leaves some out. The sample counts roughly 14,000 clones, none seen once; the ten largest own more than 20%. The chain joins TRBV6-5 to TRBJ2-1; 7 bases line up with TRBD2. The sequence came from a female patient in her forties who received an allogeneic stem cell transplant from a related donor, was CMV-positive, and had no GVHD. T cells may partly derive from the graft donor. Sequenced here: PBMCs, sampled 950 to 1,200 days after allogeneic stem cell transplant with posttransplant cyclophosphamide. This chain's CDR3 is CASSPGGSPNEQFF. The CDR3 nucleotides read TGTGCCAGCAGCCCCGGGGGGTCCCCCAATGAGCAGTTCTTC.